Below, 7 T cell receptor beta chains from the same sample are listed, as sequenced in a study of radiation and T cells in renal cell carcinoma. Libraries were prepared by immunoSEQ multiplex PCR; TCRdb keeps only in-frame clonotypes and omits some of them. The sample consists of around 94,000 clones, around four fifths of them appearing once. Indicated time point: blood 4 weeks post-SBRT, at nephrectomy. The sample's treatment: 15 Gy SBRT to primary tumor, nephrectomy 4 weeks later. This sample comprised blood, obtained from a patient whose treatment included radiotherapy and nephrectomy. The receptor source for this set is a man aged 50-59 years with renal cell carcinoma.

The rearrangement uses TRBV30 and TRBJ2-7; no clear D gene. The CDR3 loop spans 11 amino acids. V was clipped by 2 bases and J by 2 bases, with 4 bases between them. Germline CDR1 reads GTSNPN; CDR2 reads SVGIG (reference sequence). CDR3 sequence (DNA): TGTGCCTGGAGTCATACCTACGAGCAGTACTTC. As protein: CAWSHTYEQYF. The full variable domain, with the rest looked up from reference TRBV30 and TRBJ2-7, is SQTIHQWPATLVQPVGSPLSLECTVEGTSNPNLYWYRQAAGRGLQLLFYSVGIGQISSEVPQNLSASRPQDRQFILSSKKLLLSDSGFYLCAWSHTYEQYFGPGTRLTVT.

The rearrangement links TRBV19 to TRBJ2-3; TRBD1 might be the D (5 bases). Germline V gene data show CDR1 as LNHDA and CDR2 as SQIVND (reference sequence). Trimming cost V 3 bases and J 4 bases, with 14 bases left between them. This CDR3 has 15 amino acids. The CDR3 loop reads CASSMLDLGADTQYF. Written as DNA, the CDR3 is TGTGCCAGTAGTATGTTAGACCTAGGGGCAGATACGCAGTATTTT.

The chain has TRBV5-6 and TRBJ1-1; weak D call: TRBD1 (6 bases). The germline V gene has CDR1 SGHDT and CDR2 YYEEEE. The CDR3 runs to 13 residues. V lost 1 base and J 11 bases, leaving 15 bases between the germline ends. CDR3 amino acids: CASSLSAGERAFF. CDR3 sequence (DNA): TGTGCCAGCAGCTTGTCGGCAGGGGAAAGGGCTTTCTTT. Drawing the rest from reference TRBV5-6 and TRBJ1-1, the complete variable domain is DAGVTQSPTHLIKTRGQQVTLRCSPKSGHDTVSWYQQALGQGPQFIFQYYEEEERQRGNFPDRFSGHQFPNYSSELNVNALLLGDSALYLCASSLSAGERAFFGQGTRLTVV.

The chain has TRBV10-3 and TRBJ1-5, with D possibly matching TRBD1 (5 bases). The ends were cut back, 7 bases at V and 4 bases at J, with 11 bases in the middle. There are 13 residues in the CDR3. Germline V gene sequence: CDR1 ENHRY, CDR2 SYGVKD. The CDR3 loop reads CAITSGVNQPQHF. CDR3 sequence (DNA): TGTGCCATCACATCGGGGGTGAATCAGCCCCAGCATTTT.

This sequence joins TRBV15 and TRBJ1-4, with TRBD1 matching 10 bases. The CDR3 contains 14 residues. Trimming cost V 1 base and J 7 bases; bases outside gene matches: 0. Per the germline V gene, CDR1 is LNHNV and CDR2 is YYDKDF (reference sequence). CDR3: CATSRGTGGEKLFF. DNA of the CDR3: TGTGCCACCAGCAGAGGGACAGGGGGTGAAAAACTGTTTTTT.

The CDR3 DNA follows: TGTGCCAGTAGAAACGGACTAGACTACAATGAGCAGTTCTTC. It translates to CASRNGLDYNEQFF. The chain couples TRBV19 to TRBJ2-1, with TRBD2 matching over 7 bases. From germline, CDR1 is LNHDA and CDR2 SQIVND (reference sequence). The CDR3 consists of 14 residues. With V trimmed by 6 bases and J by 3 bases, 5 bases remained unmatched.

The chain's CDR3 is CASSWTEDTEAFF. CDR3 bases: TGCGCCAGCAGCTGGACAGAGGACACTGAAGCTTTCTTT. The chain carries TRBV5-1 and TRBJ1-1, with D possibly TRBD1 on 6 matching bases. The CDR3 totals 13 residues. The germline CDR1 and CDR2 sequences are SGHRS and YFSETQ. Between the trimmed V and J ends, which lost 3 bases and 3 bases, there was a span of 9 bases.